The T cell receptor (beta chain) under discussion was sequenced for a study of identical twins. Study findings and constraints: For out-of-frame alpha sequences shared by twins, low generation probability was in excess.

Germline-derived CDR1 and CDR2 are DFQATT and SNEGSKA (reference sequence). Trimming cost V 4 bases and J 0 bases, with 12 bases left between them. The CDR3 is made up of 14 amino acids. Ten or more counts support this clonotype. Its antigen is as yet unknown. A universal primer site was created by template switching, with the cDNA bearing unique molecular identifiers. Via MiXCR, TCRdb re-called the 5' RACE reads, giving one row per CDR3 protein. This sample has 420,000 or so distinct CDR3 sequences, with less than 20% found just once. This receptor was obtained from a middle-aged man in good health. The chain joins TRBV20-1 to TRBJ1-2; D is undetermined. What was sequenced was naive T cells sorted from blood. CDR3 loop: CSANPGNTNYGYTF. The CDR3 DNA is TGCAGTGCTAACCCAGGAAATACTAACTATGGCTACACCTTC.